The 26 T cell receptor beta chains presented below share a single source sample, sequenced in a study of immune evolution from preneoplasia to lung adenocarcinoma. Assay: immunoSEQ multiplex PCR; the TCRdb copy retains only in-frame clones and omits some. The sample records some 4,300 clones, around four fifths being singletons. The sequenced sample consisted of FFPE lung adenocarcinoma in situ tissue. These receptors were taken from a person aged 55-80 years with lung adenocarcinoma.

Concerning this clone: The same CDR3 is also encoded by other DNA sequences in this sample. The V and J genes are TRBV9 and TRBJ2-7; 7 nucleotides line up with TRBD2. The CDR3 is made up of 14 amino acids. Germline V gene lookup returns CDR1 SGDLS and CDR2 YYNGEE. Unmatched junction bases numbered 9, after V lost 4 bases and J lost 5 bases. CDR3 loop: CASSTGEGRDEQYF. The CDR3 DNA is TGTGCCAGCAGCACTGGGGAGGGAAGGGACGAGCAGTACTTC.

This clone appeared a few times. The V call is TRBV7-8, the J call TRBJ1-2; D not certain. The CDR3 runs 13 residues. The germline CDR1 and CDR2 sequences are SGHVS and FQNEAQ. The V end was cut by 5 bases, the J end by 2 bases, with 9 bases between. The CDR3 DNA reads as TGTGCCAGCAGCCCTGCACTAAACTATGGCTACACCTTC. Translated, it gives CASSPALNYGYTF.

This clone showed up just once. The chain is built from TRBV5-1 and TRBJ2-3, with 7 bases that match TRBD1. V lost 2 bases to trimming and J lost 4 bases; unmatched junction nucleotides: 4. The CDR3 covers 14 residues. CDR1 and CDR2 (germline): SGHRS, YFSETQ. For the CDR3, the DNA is TGCGCCAGCAGCTTCGGGCAGGGGGCAGATACGCAGTATTTT. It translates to CASSFGQGADTQYF.

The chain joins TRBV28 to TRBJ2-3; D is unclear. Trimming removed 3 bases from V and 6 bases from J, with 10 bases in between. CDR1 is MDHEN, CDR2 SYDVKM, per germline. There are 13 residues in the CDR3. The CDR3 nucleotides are TGTGCCAGCAGTTTGCTGGTATCGGATACGCAGTATTTT. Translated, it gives CASSLLVSDTQYF.

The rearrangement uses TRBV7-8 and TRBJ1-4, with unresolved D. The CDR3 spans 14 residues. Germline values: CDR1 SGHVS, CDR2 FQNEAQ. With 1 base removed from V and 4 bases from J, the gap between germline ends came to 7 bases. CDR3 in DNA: TGTGCCAGCAGCTTAGTTGACCTTAATGAAAAACTGTTTTTT. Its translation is CASSLVDLNEKLFF. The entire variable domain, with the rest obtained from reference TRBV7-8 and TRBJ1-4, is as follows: GAGVSQSPRYKVAKRGQDVALRCDPISGHVSLFWYQQALGQGPEFLTYFQNEAQLDKSGLPSDRFFAERPEGSVSTLKIQRTQQEDSAVYLCASSLVDLNEKLFFGSGTQLSVL.

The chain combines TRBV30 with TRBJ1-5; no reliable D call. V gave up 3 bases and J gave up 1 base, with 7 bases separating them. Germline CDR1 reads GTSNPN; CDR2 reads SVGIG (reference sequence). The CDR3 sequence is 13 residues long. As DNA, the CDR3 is TGTGCCTGGAGCCTTAGGAGCAATCAGCCCCAGCATTTT. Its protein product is CAWSLRSNQPQHF.

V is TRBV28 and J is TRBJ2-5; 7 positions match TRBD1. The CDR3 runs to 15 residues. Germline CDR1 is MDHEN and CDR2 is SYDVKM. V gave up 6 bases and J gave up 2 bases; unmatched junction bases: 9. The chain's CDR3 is CASSPNWDSQETQYF. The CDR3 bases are TGTGCCAGCAGCCCCAATTGGGACAGTCAAGAGACCCAGTACTTC.

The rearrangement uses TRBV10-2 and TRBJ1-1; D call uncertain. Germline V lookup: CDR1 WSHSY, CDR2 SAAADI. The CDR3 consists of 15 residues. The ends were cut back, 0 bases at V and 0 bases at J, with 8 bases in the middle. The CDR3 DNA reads TGCGCCAGCAGTGAGTCTACAAGAATGAACACTGAAGCTTTCTTT. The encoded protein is CASSESTRMNTEAFF.

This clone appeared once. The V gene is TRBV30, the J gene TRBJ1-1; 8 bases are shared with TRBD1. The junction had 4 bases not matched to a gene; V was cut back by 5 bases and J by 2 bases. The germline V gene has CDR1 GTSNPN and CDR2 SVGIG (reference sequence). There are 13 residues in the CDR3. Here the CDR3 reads CAWGGQGNTEAFF. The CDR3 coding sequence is TGTGCCTGGGGCGGACAGGGCAACACTGAAGCTTTCTTT.

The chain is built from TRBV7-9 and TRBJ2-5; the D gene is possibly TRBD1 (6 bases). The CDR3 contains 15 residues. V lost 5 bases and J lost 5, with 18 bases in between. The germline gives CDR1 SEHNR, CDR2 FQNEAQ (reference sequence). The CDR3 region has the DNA TGTGCCAGCAGCCATCGAGACAGGCCTGGGGAGACCCAGTACTTC. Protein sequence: CASSHRDRPGETQYF.

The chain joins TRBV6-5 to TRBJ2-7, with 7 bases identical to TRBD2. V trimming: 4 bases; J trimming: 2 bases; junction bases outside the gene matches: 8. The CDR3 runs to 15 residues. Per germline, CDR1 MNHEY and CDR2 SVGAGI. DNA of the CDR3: TGTGCCAGCAGTTCCCTGGGCGGGGGAACCTACGAGCAGTACTTC. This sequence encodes CASSSLGGGTYEQYF.

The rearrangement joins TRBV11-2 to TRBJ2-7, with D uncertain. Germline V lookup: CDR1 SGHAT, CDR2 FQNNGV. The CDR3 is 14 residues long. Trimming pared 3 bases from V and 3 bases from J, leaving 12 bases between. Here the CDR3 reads CASSFSPTLYEQYF. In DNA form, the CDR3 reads TGTGCCAGCAGCTTTAGTCCTACTCTCTACGAGCAGTACTTC.

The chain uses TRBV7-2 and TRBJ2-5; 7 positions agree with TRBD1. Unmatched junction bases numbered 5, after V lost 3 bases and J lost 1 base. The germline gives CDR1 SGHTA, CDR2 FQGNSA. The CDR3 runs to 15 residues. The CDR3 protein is CASSFLGGIQETQYF. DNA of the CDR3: TGTGCCAGCAGCTTTTTAGGGGGCATCCAAGAGACCCAGTACTTC.

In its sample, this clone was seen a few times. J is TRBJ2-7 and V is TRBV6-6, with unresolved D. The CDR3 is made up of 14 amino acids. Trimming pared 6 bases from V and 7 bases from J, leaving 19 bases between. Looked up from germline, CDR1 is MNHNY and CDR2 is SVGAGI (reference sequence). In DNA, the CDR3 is TGTGCCAGCAGGTTCTCGGCCCCCGTTCAGGAGCAGTACTTC. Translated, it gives CASRFSAPVQEQYF.

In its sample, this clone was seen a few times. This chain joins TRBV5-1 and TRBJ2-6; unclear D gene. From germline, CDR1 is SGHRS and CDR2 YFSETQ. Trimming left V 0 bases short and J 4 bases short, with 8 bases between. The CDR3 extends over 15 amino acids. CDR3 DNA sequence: TGCGCCAGCAGCTTGGCGTTATCCGGGGCCAACGTCCTGACTTTC. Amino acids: CASSLALSGANVLTF.

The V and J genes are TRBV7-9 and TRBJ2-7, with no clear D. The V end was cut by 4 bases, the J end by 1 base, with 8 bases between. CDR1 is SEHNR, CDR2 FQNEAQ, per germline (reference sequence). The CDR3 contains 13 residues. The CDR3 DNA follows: TGTGCCAGCAGCTCCCCTCATTCCTACGAGCAGTACTTC. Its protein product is CASSSPHSYEQYF.

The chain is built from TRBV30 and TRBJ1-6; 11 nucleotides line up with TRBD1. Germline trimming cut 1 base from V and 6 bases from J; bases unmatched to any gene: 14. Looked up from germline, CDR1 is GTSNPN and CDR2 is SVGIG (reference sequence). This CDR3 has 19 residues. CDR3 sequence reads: CAWSAWRDRGTSFNSPLHF. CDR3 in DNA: TGTGCCTGGAGTGCCTGGCGGGACAGGGGGACCTCATTTAATTCACCCCTCCACTTT.

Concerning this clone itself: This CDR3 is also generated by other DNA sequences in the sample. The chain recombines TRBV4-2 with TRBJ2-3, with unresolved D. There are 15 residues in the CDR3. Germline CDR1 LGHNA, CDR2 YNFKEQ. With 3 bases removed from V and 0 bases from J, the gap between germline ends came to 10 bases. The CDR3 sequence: CASSQQASSTDTQYF. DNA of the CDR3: TGTGCCAGCAGCCAGCAGGCCTCTAGCACAGATACGCAGTATTTT.

Here the CDR3 DNA reads TGTGCCAGCAGTGAGGGGGTAGGGGAGTTCTTC. This encodes CASSEGVGEFF. The V gene is TRBV6-4, the J gene TRBJ2-1; either TRBD1 or TRBD2 may fit D (5 bases each). Germline CDR1 MRHNA, CDR2 SNTAGT. The CDR3 loop spans 11 amino acids. The V end lost 3 bases, the J end lost 14 bases, and 11 bases lay between the germline ends.

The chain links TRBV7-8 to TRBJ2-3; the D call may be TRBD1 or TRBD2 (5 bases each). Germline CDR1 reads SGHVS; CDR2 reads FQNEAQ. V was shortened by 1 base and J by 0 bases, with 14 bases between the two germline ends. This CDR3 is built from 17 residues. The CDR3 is CASSLGLRDLSTDTQYF. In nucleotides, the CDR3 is TGTGCCAGCAGCTTAGGGCTCCGGGACCTCAGCACAGATACGCAGTATTTT.

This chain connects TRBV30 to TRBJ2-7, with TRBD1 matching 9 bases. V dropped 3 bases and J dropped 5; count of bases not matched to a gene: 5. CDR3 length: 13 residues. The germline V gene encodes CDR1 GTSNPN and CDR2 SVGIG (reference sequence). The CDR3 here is CAWRGQGGDEQYF. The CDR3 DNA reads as TGTGCCTGGAGGGGACAGGGAGGCGACGAGCAGTACTTC. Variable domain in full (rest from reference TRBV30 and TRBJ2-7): SQTIHQWPATLVQPVGSPLSLECTVEGTSNPNLYWYRQAAGRGLQLLFYSVGIGQISSEVPQNLSASRPQDRQFILSSKKLLLSDSGFYLCAWRGQGGDEQYFGPGTRLTVT.

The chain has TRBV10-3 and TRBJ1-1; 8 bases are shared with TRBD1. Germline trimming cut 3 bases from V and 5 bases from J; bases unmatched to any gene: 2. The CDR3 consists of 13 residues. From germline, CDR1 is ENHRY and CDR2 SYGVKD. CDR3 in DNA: TGTGCCATCAGTGAACAGGGGGGTACTGAAGCTTTCTTT. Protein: CAISEQGGTEAFF.

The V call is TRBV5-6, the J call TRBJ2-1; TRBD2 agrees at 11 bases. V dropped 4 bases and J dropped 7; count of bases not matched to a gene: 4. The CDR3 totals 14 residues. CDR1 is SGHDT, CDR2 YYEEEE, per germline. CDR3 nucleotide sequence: TGTGCCAGCAGCGGGCTAGCGGGGGGTAATGAGCAGTTCTTC. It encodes CASSGLAGGNEQFF.

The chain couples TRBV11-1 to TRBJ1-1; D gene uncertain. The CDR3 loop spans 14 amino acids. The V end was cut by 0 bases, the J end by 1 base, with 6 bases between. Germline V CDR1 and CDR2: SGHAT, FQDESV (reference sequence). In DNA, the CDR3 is TGTGCCAGCAGCTTAGCGCGTGAGAACACTGAAGCTTTCTTT. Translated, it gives CASSLARENTEAFF. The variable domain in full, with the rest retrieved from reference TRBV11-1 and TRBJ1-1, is EAEVAQSPRYKITEKSQAVAFWCDPISGHATLYWYRQILGQGPELLVQFQDESVVDDSQLPKDRFSAERLKGVDSTLKIQPAELGDSAMYLCASSLARENTEAFFGQGTRLTVV.

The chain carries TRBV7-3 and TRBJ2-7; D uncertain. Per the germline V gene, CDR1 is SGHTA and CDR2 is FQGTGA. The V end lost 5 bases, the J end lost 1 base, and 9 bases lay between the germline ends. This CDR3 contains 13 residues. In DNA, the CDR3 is TGTGCCAGCAGCCCAGGCTTTTCCTACGAGCAGTACTTC. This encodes CASSPGFSYEQYF.

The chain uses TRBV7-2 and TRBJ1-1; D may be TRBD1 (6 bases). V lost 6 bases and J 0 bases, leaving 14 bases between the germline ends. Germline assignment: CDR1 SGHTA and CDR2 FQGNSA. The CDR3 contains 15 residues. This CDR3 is CASSTGSKMNTEAFF. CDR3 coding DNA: TGTGCCAGCAGTACAGGGAGTAAGATGAACACTGAAGCTTTCTTT.